These 3 T cell receptor beta chains originate from one sample sequenced in a study of T cell responses to AZD1222 COVID-19 vaccine (dated by TCRdb to the early 2020s). Library preparation employed the immunoSEQ multiplex PCR assay. TCRdb took over this immuneACCESS table, retaining in-frame rearrangements with V and J assigned. Such tables are incomplete; in checked studies, under half of the missing clones stem from an unresolved V gene, and the remainder is unexplained. The sample table contains tens of thousands of clones; only one count was recorded for around 86% of them. About 25% of the sample is taken by the ten largest. Taken with the paper, the label for time point translates to: baseline before first vaccination. The specimen comprised peripheral blood, sampled on day 0 of AZD1222 vaccination. The receptors derive from an adult in good health.

The genes are TRBV3-1 (or the pseudogene TRBV3-2) and TRBJ1-2, with D tentatively TRBD1 (5 bases). Germline CDR1 reads LGHDT; CDR2 reads YNNKEL (reference sequence). The CDR3 runs 14 residues. Trimming shortened V by 1 base and J by 8 bases, and 14 bases separated the two germline ends. The CDR3 coding sequence is TGTGCCAGCAGCCAAGGTGGGGCAGGGTCCGGCTACACCTTC. Translation: CASSQGGAGSGYTF.

Comment on this clone: One end of the junction is discordant with germline, which a read error may explain. The chain carries TRBV29-1 and TRBJ2-7, with D hard to call. Per the germline V gene, CDR1 is SQVTM and CDR2 is ANQGSEA. The CDR3 length is 10 residues. This chain's CDR3 is CSVASPTRDF. In DNA form, the CDR3 reads TGCAGCGTCGCATCACCGACTCGGGACTTC.

The chain has TRBV7-9 and TRBJ1-2, with unresolved D. V dropped 4 bases and J dropped 4 bases, with 13 bases sitting between them. Per germline, CDR1 SEHNR and CDR2 FQNEAQ (reference sequence). This CDR3 has 14 residues. The CDR3 DNA is TGTGCCAGCAGCTCTTCAGGAGCCACCTATGGCTACACCTTC. It is translated as CASSSSGATYGYTF. Drawing the rest from reference TRBV7-9 and TRBJ1-2, the complete variable domain is DTGVSQNPRHKITKRGQNVTFRCDPISEHNRLYWYRQTLGQGPEFLTYFQNEAQLEKSRLLSDRFSAERPKGSFSTLEIQRTEQGDSAMYLCASSSSGATYGYTFGSGTRLTVV.